This T cell receptor beta chain was sequenced for a study of T cells in narcolepsy (dated by TCRdb to between 2018 and 2020). Study-wide context: Patients with narcolepsy type 1 or type 2 (NT1, NT2) and healthy control donors were enrolled in the study. Autoreactive T cells targeting hypocretin neuron self-antigens (hypocretin, TRIB2) were sought in narcolepsy patients, and TCR Vbeta sequencing was used to track clonotypes in blood and CSF. General findings and caveats noted by the study authors: In plots comparing CSF and blood CD4+ T cell clonotypes from the same patient, HCRT-specific and TRIB2-specific autoreactive clonotypes were highlighted. Certain blood memory CD4+ repertoires from patients and controls had no sequences that matched autoreactive T cell clones. Autoreactive clonotypes were reported to be detected serially in the blood of the same patients and of different patients, but not in the blood of healthy controls. Patients and controls had comparable numbers of sequenced blood memory CD4+ clonotypes, averaging about 39,000 and 30,000, respectively.

Library preparation was by the immunoSEQ multiplex PCR assay. What TCRdb holds here is the immuneACCESS table cut down to in-frame rearrangements. Part of the clones is not present; checked against another copy, under half of the missing clones reflect an unresolved V gene, and the others are unexplained. Within this sample are approximately 35,000 clones, with roughly 77% of them counted one time only. The top ten constitute around 2% of the sample. The germline V gene yields MNHEY for CDR1 and SVGAGI for CDR2. Deletion took 10 bases off V and 0 bases off J, with a span of 12 bases between the germline ends. The CDR3, cysteine through phenylalanine, is 13 amino acids long. CDR3 DNA only is kept here, 39 bases in frame from base 1. Memory CD4+ T cells were sorted ex vivo from peripheral blood of narcolepsy patients and healthy controls for TCR Vbeta sequencing. With respect to this clone: Its antigen is unknown. Qualities for individual bases were not recorded, and no much larger clone is one base off.

This clonotype was obtained from a human donor in good health. The chain was built from TRBV6-5 and TRBJ1-1; 6 matching bases give a weak D call of TRBD1. Material: memory (CD45RA-) CD4+ T cells from blood. In the paper's terms, the cell subset or site label means: memory T cells sorted ex vivo from peripheral blood. The DNA sequence follows: TGTGCCACCCAGGGGCACATGAACACTGAAGCTTTCTTT. Its protein reads: CATQGHMNTEAFF.